Below, 12 T cell receptor delta chains from the same sample are listed, as sequenced in a study of gamma-delta chains in newborns, infants, children. With CATT, TCRdb re-called clones from the reads. Counted here are approximately 7,100 delta-chain clones, more than 2% occurring once; the ten biggest clones make up 9.5% to 12%. Input material: blood. Receptors were obtained from a child who was a newborn, infant or young child, either healthy, febrile or measles-vaccinated (not recorded which).

There are a few counts of this clone. The protein TCRdb gives is from a much larger clone and does not agree with this DNA's translation at residue 16, likely a read error; the protein shown here comes from the DNA. The CDR3 sequence is CACDILGDTNRDTRQVFF. The CDR3 DNA sequence: TGTGCCTGTGACATACTGGGGGATACTAACCGGGACACCCGACAGGTGTTTTTC. This chain uses TRDV2 with TRDJ3; 12 nucleotides align to TRDD3. The CDR3 runs to 18 residues. CDR1 is GEAIGNYY, CDR2 EKD, per germline.

As to this clone: TCRdb gives a protein that differs at residue 6 from what the DNA encodes, so the protein here is translated from the DNA. The V and J genes are TRDV2 and TRDJ3; 7 bases are a match to TRDD3. V was clipped by 2 bases and J by 2 bases; unmatched bases: 14. CDR1 and CDR2 from the germline V gene are GEAIGNYY and EKD. The CDR3 extends over 20 amino acids. CDR3 residues: CACDNALRDTPPWDTRQMFF. CDR3 nucleotides: TGTGCCTGTGACAACGCACTGAGGGATACTCCTCCCTGGGACACCCGACAGATGTTTTTC.

Remarks on this clone: The TCRdb record carries a much larger clone's protein, which differs from this DNA's translation at residue 6; a read error is the likely cause, and the protein listed here is the DNA translation. The genes are TRDV2 and TRDJ1, with 10 nucleotides matching TRDD3. CDR1 is GEAIGNYY, CDR2 EKD, per germline. V trimming: 3 bases; J trimming: 1 base; junction bases outside the gene matches: 4. The CDR3 contains 15 residues. The CDR3 is CACDYRGIRTDKLIF. CDR3 bases: TGTGCCTGTGACTACCGGGGGATACGCACCGATAAACTCATCTTT.

With respect to this clone: A far larger clone differs by one base, so this is likely a read error. In the same sample, other DNA sequences code for this CDR3. This chain uses TRDV2 with TRDJ1, with D possibly TRDD2 on 5 matching bases. Per germline, CDR1 GEAIGNYY and CDR2 EKD. The CDR3 has 15 residues. The CDR3 DNA follows: TGTGCCTGTGACACCGTGGGAACCTACACCGACAAACTCATCTTT. Protein sequence: CACDTVGTYTDKLIF.

This clone was recorded a few times. TCRdb assigns this DNA the protein of a much larger clone, which departs from its translation at residue 5; this likely reflects a read error, and the protein shown comes from translating the DNA. Other DNA sequences in this specimen translate into the identical CDR3. The rearrangement links TRDV2 to TRDJ2, with 10 positions matching TRDD3. J gave up 5 bases and V 4 bases, and 6 bases lay outside the gene matches. This CDR3 is built from 15 residues. Looked up from germline, CDR1 is GEAIGNYY and CDR2 is EKD. The CDR3 DNA is TGTGCCTGTGATACCCTACTGGGGGATACAGCACAACTCTTCTTT. Translation: CACDTLLGDTAQLFF.

Details on this clone: This likely reflects a read error, since a far larger clone is one base away. The sample carries other DNA sequences with the same CDR3. This rearrangement joins TRDV2 to TRDJ3; 12 bases map to TRDD3. V dropped 2 bases and J dropped 2; count of bases not matched to a gene: 3. The length of the CDR3 is 18 residues. CDR1 is GEAIGNYY, CDR2 EKD, per germline. CDR3 coding DNA: TGTGCCTGTGACATACTGGGGGATACTGCCTGGGACACCCGACAGATGTTTTTC. Amino acids: CACDILGDTAWDTRQMFF.

A note on this clone: A much larger clone is a single base away; this may be a read error. This same CDR3 is encoded by further DNA sequences in the sample. This sequence joins TRDV2 and TRDJ3; 8 bases line up with TRDD3. CDR1 GEAIGNYY and CDR2 EKD come from the germline V gene. The length of the CDR3 is 16 residues. The CDR3 reads CACDGLGVRDTRQMFF. Here the CDR3 DNA reads TGTGCCTGTGACGGACTGGGGGTCAGGGACACCCGCCAGATGTTTTTC.

Only a few counts were recorded for this clone. This may be a read error: a much more frequent sequence differs by one nucleotide. This sample also contains other DNA sequences that code for the same CDR3. This chain connects TRDV2 to TRDJ3, with 11 bases aligning to TRDD3. CDR1 is GEAIGNYY and CDR2 is EKD in the germline V gene. CDR3 length: 20 residues. The CDR3 DNA sequence: TGTGCCTGCGACACCGTACTGGGGGATAGGAAGTCCTGGGACACCCGACAGATGTTTTTC. As protein: CACDTVLGDRKSWDTRQMFF.

This clone was observed a few times. This clone may be a read error of a much larger clone one base away. Different DNA sequences within this sample yield the same CDR3. The V and J genes are TRDV2 and TRDJ2; D remains unclear. The CDR3 totals 16 residues. The germline gives CDR1 GEAIGNYY, CDR2 EKD. Trimming took off 4 bases at V and 2 bases at J, with 16 bases between the two ends. The CDR3 DNA follows: TGTGCCTGTGATCCTGTACAGAGTTCCTTGACAGCACAACTCTTCTTT. Amino acid sequence: CACDPVQSSLTAQLFF.

As regards this clone: TCRdb's listed protein matches a much larger clone and diverges from this DNA's translation at residue 6, likely through a read error; the protein shown comes from the DNA. The gene calls are TRDV2 and TRDJ1; D is perhaps TRDD3 (5 bases). Trimming shortened V by 0 bases and J by 7 bases, and 14 bases separated the two germline ends. The V gene's germline CDR1 is GEAIGNYY and CDR2 EKD. This CDR3 spans 14 amino acids. CDR3 protein: CACDTWRGLSKLIF. As DNA, the CDR3 is TGTGCCTGTGACACCTGGCGGGGGTTAAGTAAACTCATCTTT.

This clone has at least ten counts. Since a far larger clone is one base different, this is likely a read error. Other DNA sequences in the same sample also yield this CDR3. This CDR3 is CACGTGGYSSWDTRQMFF. The CDR3 coding sequence is TGTGCCTGTGGCACTGGGGGATACAGCTCCTGGGACACCCGACAGATGTTTTTC. The chain links TRDV2 to TRDJ3; 12 nucleotides agree with TRDD3. J lost 0 bases, V lost 5 bases, and 4 bases had no gene match. The CDR3 covers 18 residues. Germline lookup yields CDR1 GEAIGNYY and CDR2 EKD.

With regard to this clone: Distinct nucleotide sequences in the sample also encode this CDR3. The chain joins TRDV2 to TRDJ3, with D maybe TRDD2 (5 bases). Germline V gene data show CDR1 as GEAIGNYY and CDR2 as EKD. With 2 bases removed from V and 4 bases from J, the gap between germline ends came to 17 bases. The CDR3 is 18 residues long. Written as DNA, the CDR3 is TGTGCCTGTGACAGAAGTCACCCCTACTCTTGGGACACCCGACAGATGTTTTTC. This sequence encodes CACDRSHPYSWDTRQMFF.